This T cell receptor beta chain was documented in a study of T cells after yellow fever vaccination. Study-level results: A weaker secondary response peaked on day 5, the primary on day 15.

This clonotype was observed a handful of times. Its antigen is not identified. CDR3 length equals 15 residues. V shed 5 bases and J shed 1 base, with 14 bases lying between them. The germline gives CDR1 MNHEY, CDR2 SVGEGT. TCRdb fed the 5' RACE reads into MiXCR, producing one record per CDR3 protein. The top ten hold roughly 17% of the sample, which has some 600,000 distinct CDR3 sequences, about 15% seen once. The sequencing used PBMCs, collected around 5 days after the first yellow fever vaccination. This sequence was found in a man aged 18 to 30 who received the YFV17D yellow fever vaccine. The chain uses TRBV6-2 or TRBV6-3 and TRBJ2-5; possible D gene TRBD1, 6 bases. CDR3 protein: CASSATGTLQETQYF. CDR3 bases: TGTGCCAGCAGTGCCACCGGGACACTCCAAGAGACCCAGTACTTC.